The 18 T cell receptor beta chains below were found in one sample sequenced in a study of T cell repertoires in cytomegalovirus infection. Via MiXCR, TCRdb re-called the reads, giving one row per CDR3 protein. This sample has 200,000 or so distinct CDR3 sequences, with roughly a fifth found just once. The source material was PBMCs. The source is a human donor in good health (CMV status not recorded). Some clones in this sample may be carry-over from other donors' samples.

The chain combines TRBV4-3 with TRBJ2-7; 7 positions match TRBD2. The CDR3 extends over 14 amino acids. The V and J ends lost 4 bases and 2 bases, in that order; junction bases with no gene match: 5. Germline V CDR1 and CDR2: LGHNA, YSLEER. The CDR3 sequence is CASSRWGGTYEQYF. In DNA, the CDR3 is TGCGCCAGCAGCCGATGGGGAGGGACCTACGAGCAGTACTTC.

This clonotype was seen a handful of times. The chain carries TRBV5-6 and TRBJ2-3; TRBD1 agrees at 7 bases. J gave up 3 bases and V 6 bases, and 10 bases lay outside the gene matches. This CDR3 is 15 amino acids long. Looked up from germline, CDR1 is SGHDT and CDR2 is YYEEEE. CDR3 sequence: CASNLRQGPTDTQYF. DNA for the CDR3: TGTGCCAGCAATCTAAGACAGGGACCTACAGATACGCAGTATTTT.

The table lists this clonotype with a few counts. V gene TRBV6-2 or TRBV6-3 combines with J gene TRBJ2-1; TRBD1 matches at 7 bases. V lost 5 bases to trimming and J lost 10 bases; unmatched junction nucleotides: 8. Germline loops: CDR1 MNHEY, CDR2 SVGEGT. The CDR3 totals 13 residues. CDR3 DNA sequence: TGTGCCAGCAGTCACACCCGGACAGGCGAGCAGTTCTTC. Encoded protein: CASSHTRTGEQFF.

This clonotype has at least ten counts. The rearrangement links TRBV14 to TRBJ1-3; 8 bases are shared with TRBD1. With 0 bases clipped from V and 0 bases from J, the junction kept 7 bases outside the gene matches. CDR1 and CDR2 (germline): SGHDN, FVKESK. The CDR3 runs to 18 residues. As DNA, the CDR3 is TGTGCCAGCAGCCAAGACCGGACAGGGCTTCTCTCTGGAAACACCATATATTTT. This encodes CASSQDRTGLLSGNTIYF.

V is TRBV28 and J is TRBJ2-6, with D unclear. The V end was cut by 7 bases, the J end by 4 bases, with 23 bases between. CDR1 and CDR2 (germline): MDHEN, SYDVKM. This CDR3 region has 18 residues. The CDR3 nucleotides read TGTGCCAGCAATTCAGGTGCTCCTTTGGGTTACGGGGCCAACGTCCTGACTTTC. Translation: CASNSGAPLGYGANVLTF.

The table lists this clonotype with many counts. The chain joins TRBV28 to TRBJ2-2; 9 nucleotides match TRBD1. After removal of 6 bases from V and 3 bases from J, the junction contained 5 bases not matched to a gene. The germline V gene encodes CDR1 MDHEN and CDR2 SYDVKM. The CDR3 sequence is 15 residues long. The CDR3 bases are TGTGCCAGCAGCCCCGGGGACAGGGACACCGGGGAGCTGTTTTTT. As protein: CASSPGDRDTGELFF.

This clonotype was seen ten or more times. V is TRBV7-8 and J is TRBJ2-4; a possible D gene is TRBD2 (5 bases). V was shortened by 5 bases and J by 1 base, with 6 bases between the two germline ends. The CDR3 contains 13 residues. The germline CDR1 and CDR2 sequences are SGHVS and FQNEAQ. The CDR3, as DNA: TGTGCCAGCAGCGGGAGTGCCAAAAACATTCAGTACTTC. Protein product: CASSGSAKNIQYF.

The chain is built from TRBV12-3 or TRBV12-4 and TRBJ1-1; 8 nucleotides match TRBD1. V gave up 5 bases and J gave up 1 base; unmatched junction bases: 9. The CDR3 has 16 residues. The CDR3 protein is CASSIKPGTGNTEAFF. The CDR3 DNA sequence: TGTGCCAGCAGTATAAAACCCGGGACAGGGAACACTGAAGCTTTCTTT.

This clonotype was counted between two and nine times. The chain's CDR3 is CASSQSNAGRARGGEQFF. The DNA of the CDR3 is TGCGCCAGCAGTCAATCGAATGCGGGCAGGGCGAGAGGCGGTGAGCAGTTCTTC. The rearrangement uses TRBV23-1 and TRBJ2-1; D is tentatively TRBD1 or TRBD2 (5 bases each). TRBV23-1 is assigned to the ORF class and has an uncertain function. The CDR3 has 18 amino acids. The germline V and J ends were trimmed by 0 bases and 9 bases, with 24 bases remaining between them.

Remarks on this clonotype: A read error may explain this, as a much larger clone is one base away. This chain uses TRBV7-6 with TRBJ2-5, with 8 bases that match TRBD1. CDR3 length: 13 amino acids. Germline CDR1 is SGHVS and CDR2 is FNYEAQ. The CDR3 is CTSSLQGEQTQYF. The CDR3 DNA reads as TGTACCAGCAGCTTACAGGGGGAACAGACCCAGTACTTC.

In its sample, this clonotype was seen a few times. The CDR3 loop is CASSKGGFQEELFF. The CDR3 region has the DNA TGTGCCAGTAGTAAGGGTGGGTTTCAGGAGGAGCTGTTTTTT. The chain recombines TRBV19 with TRBJ2-2, with D unresolved. The CDR3 has 14 amino acids. The V gene's germline CDR1 is LNHDA and CDR2 SQIVND (reference sequence). V was clipped by 4 bases and J by 10 bases, with 16 bases between them.

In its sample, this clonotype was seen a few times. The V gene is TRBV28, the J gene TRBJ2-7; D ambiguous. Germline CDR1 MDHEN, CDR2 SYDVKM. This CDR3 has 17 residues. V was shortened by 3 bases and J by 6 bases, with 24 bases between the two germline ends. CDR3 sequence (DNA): TGTGCCAGCAGTTTCCCGCGGCTCCTTCGCGGAAGAGGCGAGCAGTACTTC. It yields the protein CASSFPRLLRGRGEQYF.

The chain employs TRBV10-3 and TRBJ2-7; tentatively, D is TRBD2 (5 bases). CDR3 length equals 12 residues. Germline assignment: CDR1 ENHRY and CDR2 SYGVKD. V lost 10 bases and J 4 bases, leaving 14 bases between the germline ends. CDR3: CATTEVGYEQYF. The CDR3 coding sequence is TGTGCCACTACGGAGGTTGGATACGAGCAGTACTTC.

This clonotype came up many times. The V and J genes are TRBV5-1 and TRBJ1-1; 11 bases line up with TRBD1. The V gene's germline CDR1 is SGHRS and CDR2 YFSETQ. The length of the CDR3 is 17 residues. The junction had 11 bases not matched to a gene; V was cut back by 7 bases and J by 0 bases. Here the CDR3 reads CASREGQGVGLNTEAFF. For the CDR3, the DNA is TGCGCCAGCCGGGAGGGACAGGGGGTTGGTTTGAACACTGAAGCTTTCTTT.

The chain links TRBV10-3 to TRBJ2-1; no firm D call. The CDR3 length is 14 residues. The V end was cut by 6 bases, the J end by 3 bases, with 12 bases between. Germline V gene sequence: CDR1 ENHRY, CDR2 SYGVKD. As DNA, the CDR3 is TGTGCCATCAGGGGCCCAACCAACTACAATGAGCAGTTCTTC. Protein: CAIRGPTNYNEQFF.

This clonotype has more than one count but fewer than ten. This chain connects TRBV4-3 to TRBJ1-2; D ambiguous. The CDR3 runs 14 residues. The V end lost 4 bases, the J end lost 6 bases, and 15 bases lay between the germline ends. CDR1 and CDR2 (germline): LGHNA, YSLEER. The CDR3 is CASSPRNQADGYTF. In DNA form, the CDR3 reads TGCGCCAGCAGCCCGAGAAATCAGGCTGATGGCTACACCTTC.

Here the CDR3 reads CASSSKRTGNTIYF. The CDR3, as DNA: TGTGCCAGCAGCTCCAAACGCACTGGAAACACCATATATTTT. The chain carries TRBV7-8 and TRBJ1-3; D is uncertain. Germline lookup yields CDR1 SGHVS and CDR2 FQNEAQ. The CDR3 contains 14 residues. Trimming took off 4 bases at V and 2 bases at J, with 9 bases between the two ends.

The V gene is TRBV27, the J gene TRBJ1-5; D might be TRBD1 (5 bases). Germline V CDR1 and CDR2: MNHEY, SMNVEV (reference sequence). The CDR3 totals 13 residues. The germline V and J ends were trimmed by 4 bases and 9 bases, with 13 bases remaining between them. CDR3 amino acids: CASSSRLQGPQHF. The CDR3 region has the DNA TGTGCCAGCAGTTCCCGCCTCCAGGGGCCCCAGCATTTT.